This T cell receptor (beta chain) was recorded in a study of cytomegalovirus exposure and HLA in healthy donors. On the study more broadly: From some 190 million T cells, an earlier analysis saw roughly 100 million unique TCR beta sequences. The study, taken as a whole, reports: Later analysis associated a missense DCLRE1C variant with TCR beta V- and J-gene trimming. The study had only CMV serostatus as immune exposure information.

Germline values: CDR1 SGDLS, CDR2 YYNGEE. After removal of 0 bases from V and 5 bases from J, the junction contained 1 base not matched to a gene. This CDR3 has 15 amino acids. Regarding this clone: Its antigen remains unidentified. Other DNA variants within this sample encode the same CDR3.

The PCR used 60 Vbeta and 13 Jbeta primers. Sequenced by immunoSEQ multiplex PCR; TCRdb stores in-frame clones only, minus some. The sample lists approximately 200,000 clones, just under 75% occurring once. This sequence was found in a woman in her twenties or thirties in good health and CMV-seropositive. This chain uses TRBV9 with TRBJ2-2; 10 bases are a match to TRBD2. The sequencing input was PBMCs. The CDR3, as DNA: TGTGCCAGCAGCGTAGGGACTAGCGGAACCGGGGAGCTGTTTTTT. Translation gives CASSVGTSGTGELFF.